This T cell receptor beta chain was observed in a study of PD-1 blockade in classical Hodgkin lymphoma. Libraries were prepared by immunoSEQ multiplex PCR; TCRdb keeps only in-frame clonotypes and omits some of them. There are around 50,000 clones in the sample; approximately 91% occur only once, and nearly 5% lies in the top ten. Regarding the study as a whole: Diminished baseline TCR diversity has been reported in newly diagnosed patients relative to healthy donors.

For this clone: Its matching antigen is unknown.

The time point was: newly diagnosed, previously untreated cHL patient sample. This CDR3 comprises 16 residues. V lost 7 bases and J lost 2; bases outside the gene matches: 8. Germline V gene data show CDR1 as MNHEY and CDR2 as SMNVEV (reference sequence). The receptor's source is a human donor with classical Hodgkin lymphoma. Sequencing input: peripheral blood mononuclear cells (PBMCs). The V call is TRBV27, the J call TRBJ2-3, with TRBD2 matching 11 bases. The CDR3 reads CASTPLAGGLTDTQYF. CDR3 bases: TGTGCCAGCACCCCCTTAGCGGGAGGGCTCACAGATACGCAGTATTTT.